This entry describes one TCR beta chain. Random hexamers were used to reverse transcribe roughly 0.5 to 1 ug of RNA. Across 54 Vbeta and 13 Jbeta, TCR beta CDR3 was amplified with immunoSEQ multiplex PCR. Each CDR3 protein gets one entry after TCRdb re-called the immunoSEQ multiplex PCR reads with MiXCR. This repertoire shows some 200,000 distinct CDR3 sequences, about 93% found once; its top ten account for over 0.1%. This specimen belongs to a study of CD8 T cells in Susac syndrome. This TCR was recovered from a human donor with multiple sclerosis. The material sequenced was CD8+ T cells from PBMCs.

The CDR3 here is CSASLPSPGLLYEQYF. Here the CDR3 DNA reads TGCAGTGCTAGTTTACCGTCACCGGGACTCCTTTACGAGCAGTACTTC. This chain links TRBV20-1 with TRBJ2-7, with a weak D call TRBD2 (6 bases). Trimming stripped 3 bases from V and 4 bases from J, with 22 bases between. In germline, CDR1 is DFQATT, CDR2 SNEGSKA (reference sequence). This CDR3 has 16 residues.